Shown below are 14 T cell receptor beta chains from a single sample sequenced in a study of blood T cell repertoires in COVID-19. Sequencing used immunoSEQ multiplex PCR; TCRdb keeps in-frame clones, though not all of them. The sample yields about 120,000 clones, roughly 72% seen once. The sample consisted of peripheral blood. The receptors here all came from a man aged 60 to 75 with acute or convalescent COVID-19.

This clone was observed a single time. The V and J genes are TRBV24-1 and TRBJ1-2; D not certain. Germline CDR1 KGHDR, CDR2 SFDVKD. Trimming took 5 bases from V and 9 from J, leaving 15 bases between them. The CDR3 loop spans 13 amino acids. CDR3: CATSADWASSYTF. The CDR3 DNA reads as TGTGCCACCAGTGCTGATTGGGCGAGTAGCTACACCTTC.

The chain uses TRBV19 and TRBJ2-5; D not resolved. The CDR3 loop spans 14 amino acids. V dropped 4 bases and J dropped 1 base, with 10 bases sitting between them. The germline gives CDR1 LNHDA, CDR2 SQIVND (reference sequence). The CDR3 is CASSKRYPQETQYF. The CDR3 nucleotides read TGTGCCAGTAGTAAGAGATACCCCCAAGAGACCCAGTACTTC.

The DNA for the CDR3 is TGTGCCAGCAGCCAAGTCCCTAGCGGGAGCTCCTACGAGCAGTACTTC. It translates to CASSQVPSGSSYEQYF. The chain recombines TRBV14 with TRBJ2-7; the match to TRBD2 covers 10 bases. V was pared by 1 base and J by 0 bases, with 3 bases of the junction left unmatched. The CDR3 consists of 16 residues. Germline loops: CDR1 SGHDN, CDR2 FVKESK.

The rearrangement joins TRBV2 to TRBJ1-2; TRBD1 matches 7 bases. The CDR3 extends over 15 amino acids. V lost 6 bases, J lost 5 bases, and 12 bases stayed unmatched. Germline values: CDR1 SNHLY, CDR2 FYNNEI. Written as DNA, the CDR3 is TGTGCCAGCAGGGAACGACACAGGGGCGAATATGGCTACACCTTC. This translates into CASRERHRGEYGYTF.

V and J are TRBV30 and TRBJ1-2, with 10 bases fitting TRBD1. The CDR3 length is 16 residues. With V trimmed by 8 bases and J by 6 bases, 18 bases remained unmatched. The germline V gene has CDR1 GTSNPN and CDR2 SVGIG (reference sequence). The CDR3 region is CAGLIGQGVKGHGYTF. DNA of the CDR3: TGTGCCGGACTAATTGGACAGGGGGTAAAGGGCCATGGCTACACCTTC.

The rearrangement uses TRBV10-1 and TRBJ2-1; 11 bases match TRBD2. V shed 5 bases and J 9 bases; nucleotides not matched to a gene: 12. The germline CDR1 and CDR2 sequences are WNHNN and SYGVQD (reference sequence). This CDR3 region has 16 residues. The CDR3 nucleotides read TGCGCCAGCAGTCTGACTAGCGGGATTACAAGGGGTGAGCAGTTCTTC. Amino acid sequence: CASSLTSGITRGEQFF.

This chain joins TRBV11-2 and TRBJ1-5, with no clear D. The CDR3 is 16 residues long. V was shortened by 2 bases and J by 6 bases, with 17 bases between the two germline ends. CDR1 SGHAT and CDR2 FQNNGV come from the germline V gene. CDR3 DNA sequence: TGTGCCAGCAGCTTACTGGCCCACGGATCGGGTCAGCCCCAGCATTTT. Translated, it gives CASSLLAHGSGQPQHF. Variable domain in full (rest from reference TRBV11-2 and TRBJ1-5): EAGVAQSPRYKIIEKRQSVAFWCNPISGHATLYWYQQILGQGPKLLIQFQNNGVVDDSQLPKDRFSAERLKGVDSTLKIQPAKLEDSAVYLCASSLLAHGSGQPQHFGDGTRLSIL.

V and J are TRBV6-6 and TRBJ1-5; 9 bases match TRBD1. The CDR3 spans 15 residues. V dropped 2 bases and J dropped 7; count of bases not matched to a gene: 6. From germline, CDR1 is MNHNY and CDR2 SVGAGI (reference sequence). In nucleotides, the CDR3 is TGTGCCAGCAGTTACCTGGGACAGGGTCGGCAGCCCCAGCATTTT. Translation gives CASSYLGQGRQPQHF.

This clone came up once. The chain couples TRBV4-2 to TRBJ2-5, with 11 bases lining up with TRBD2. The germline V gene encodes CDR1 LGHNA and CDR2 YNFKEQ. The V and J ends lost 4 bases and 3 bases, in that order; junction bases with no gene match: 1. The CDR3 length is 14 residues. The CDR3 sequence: CASSLGLAEETQYF. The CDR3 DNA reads TGTGCCAGCAGCCTGGGACTAGCGGAAGAGACCCAGTACTTC.

The DNA of the CDR3 is TGTGCCAGCGGATGGACTAGTGTCCCCGGGGAGCTGTTTTTT. Translating gives CASGWTSVPGELFF. The V call is TRBV7-2, the J call TRBJ2-2, with 7 bases matching TRBD2. J gave up 6 bases and V 8 bases, and 9 bases lay outside the gene matches. Germline CDR1 and CDR2: SGHTA and FQGNSA. CDR3 length: 14 residues.

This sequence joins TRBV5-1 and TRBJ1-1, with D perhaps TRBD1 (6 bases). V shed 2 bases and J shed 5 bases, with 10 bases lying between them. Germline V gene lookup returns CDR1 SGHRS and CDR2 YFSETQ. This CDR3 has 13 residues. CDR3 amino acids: CASSFRRGTEAFF. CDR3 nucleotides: TGCGCCAGCAGCTTTCGTAGGGGGACTGAAGCTTTCTTT.

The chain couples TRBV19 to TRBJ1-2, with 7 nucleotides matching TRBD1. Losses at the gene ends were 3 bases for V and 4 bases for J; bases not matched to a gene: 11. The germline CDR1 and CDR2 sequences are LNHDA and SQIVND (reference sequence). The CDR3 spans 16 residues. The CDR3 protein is CASSISTGPGGYGYTF. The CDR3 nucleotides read TGTGCCAGTAGTATCTCGACAGGGCCCGGCGGCTATGGCTACACCTTC.

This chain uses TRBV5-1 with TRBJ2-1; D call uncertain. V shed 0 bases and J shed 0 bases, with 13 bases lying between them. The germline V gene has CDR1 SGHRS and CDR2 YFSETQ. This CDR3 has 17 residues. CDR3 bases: TGCGCCAGCAGCTTGGGAATTAGCCCACGCTCCTACAATGAGCAGTTCTTC. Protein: CASSLGISPRSYNEQFF.

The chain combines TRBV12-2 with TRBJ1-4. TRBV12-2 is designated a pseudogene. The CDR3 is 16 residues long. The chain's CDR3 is CASRLGGGQFNEKLFF. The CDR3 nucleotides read TGTGCAAGTCGCTTAGGGGGAGGGCAGTTTAATGAAAAACTGTTTTTT.